Included here is one TCR beta chain sequence, with context. The data originate from a study of blood T cell repertoires in COVID-19. The authors' processing: Amplified reference gene primers provided the basis for estimating nucleated cell counts. Here immunoSEQ multiplex PCR was the method, and the copy in TCRdb shows in-frame clones only, minus some. That table gives V, J and clone size, and the DNA gave D and trimming. The repertoire includes roughly 140,000 clones, about 86% of them detected once, and roughly 3.5% sits in the top ten. The germline CDR1 and CDR2 sequences are MNHEY and SMNVEV (reference sequence). There are 13 residues in the CDR3. Trimming took 2 bases from V and 2 from J, leaving 7 bases between them.

The origin of this receptor is a man between 65 and 79 years old with acute or convalescent COVID-19. The genes are TRBV27 and TRBJ2-7; D not certain. The specimen sequenced was peripheral blood. Here the CDR3 reads CASSLGTAYEQYF. DNA of the CDR3: TGTGCCAGCAGTTTAGGAACAGCCTACGAGCAGTACTTC.